Listed below are T cell receptor beta chains from one sample, sequenced in a study of OX40 agonist ivuxolimab in advanced cancers. Profiled with immunoSEQ multiplex PCR; TCRdb holds only in-frame clones, not every one. The sample lists 90,000 or so clones; roughly 90% were seen once. Sequencing used CD4+ or CD8+ T cells sorted from blood, obtained in a trial of the OX40 agonist ivuxolimab. These receptors all come from an adult with an advanced solid tumor such as melanoma, head and neck, liver or kidney cancer. The CDR3 runs from the conserved cysteine through the conserved F or W. D genes are given only for firm matches. A clone size is listed for some rows: how often the clone was seen (once, few, many), or a class if it is expanded.

CDR3 protein: CASSPGSGRRHEQYF; CDR3 DNA: TGTGCCAGCAGCCCGGGGAGCGGGAGGCGCCACGAGCAGTACTTC; D gene: TRBD2; V gene: TRBV28; clone size: few; J gene: TRBJ2-7
CDR3 protein: CASSEGYEQYF; CDR3 DNA: TGCGCCAGCAGTGAGGGTTACGAGCAGTACTTC; D gene: -; V gene: TRBV10-1; clone size: -; J gene: TRBJ2-7
CDR3 protein: CASSLLWTPTYEQYF; CDR3 DNA: TGTGCCAGCAGCTTGTTATGGACACCGACCTACGAGCAGTACTTC; D gene: -; V gene: TRBV5-5; clone size: -; J gene: TRBJ2-7
CDR3 protein: CASSPRTSGANVLTF; CDR3 DNA: TGCGCCAGCAGCCCCAGAACCTCTGGGGCCAACGTCCTGACTTTC; D gene: -; V gene: TRBV5-1; clone size: -; J gene: TRBJ2-6
CDR3 protein: CASSQGGFKADQETQYF; CDR3 DNA: TGCGCCAGCAGCCAAGGGGGGTTTAAGGCGGATCAAGAGACCCAGTACTTC; D gene: -; V gene: TRBV4-1; clone size: once; J gene: TRBJ2-5
CDR3 protein: CASSPFDSTDTQYF; CDR3 DNA: TGTGCCAGCTCACCGTTCGACAGCACAGATACGCAGTATTTT; D gene: -; V gene: TRBV18; clone size: -; J gene: TRBJ2-3
CDR3 protein: CASTSPTRVGEQFF; CDR3 DNA: TGTGCCAGCACCTCCCCAACACGGGTCGGTGAGCAGTTCTTC; D gene: -; V gene: TRBV11-2; clone size: -; J gene: TRBJ2-1
CDR3 protein: CASSLSRGSFQETQYF; CDR3 DNA: TGCGCCAGCAGCTTGTCTCGCGGCTCCTTCCAAGAGACCCAGTACTTC; D gene: -; V gene: TRBV5-1; clone size: -; J gene: TRBJ2-5
CDR3 protein: CASSDGRGTEAFF; CDR3 DNA: TGTGCCAGTAGTGATGGACGAGGGACTGAAGCTTTCTTT; D gene: -; V gene: TRBV19; clone size: -; J gene: TRBJ1-1
CDR3 protein: CASSLSSRSDGYTF; CDR3 DNA: TGTGCCAGCAGCTTATCGTCCAGGAGCGATGGCTACACCTTC; D gene: -; V gene: TRBV7-8; clone size: -; J gene: TRBJ1-2
CDR3 protein: CASRGGVNTEAFF; CDR3 DNA: TGTGCCAGTAGGGGGGGCGTAAACACTGAAGCTTTCTTT; D gene: -; V gene: TRBV19; clone size: -; J gene: TRBJ1-1
CDR3 protein: CASSGTSGRYNEQFF; CDR3 DNA: TGTGCCAGTAGTGGGACTAGCGGGAGATACAATGAGCAGTTCTTC; D gene: TRBD2; V gene: TRBV19; clone size: -; J gene: TRBJ2-1
CDR3 protein: CASILSGRANTGELFF; CDR3 DNA: TGTGCCAGCATCCTTAGCGGGAGGGCGAACACCGGGGAGCTGTTTTTT; D gene: TRBD2; V gene: TRBV7-8; clone size: -; J gene: TRBJ2-2
CDR3 protein: CSVEGIARELFF; CDR3 DNA: TGCAGCGTTGAAGGGATCGCCAGGGAGCTGTTTTTT; D gene: -; V gene: TRBV29-1; clone size: -; J gene: TRBJ2-2
CDR3 protein: CASSLFDGLSTDTQYF; CDR3 DNA: TGTGCCAGCAGCTTATTCGACGGACTTAGCACAGATACGCAGTATTTT; D gene: -; V gene: TRBV7-8; clone size: -; J gene: TRBJ2-3
CDR3 protein: CASSLTGGTDTQYF; CDR3 DNA: TGTGCCAGCAGCTTAACGGGAGGTACAGATACGCAGTATTTT; D gene: -; V gene: TRBV7-3; clone size: -; J gene: TRBJ2-3
CDR3 protein: CASTPTSWEETQYF; CDR3 DNA: TGTGCCAGCACTCCAACCTCTTGGGAAGAGACCCAGTACTTC; D gene: -; V gene: TRBV28; clone size: -; J gene: TRBJ2-5
CDR3 protein: CASSYVGQGRGYTF; CDR3 DNA: TGTGCCAGCAGTTACGTCGGACAGGGACGTGGCTACACCTTC; D gene: TRBD1; V gene: TRBV6-5; clone size: -; J gene: TRBJ1-2
CDR3 protein: CASSQGQGAVDTQYF; CDR3 DNA: TGCGCCAGCAGCCAGGGACAGGGGGCGGTAGATACGCAGTATTTT; D gene: TRBD1; V gene: TRBV5-1; clone size: -; J gene: TRBJ2-3
CDR3 protein: CASSRDGSYEQYF; CDR3 DNA: TGCGCCAGCAGCCGGGACGGAAGCTACGAGCAGTACTTC; D gene: -; V gene: TRBV5-1; clone size: -; J gene: TRBJ2-7
CDR3 protein: CASSIVGANTGELFF; CDR3 DNA: TGTGCCAGTAGTATCGTCGGGGCGAACACCGGGGAGCTGTTTTTT; D gene: -; V gene: TRBV19; clone size: -; J gene: TRBJ2-2
CDR3 protein: CASSPSTGTSGRPNEQFF; CDR3 DNA: TGTGCCAGCTCACCCTCTACGGGGACTAGCGGGAGACCGAATGAGCAGTTCTTC; D gene: TRBD2; V gene: TRBV18; clone size: -; J gene: TRBJ2-1
CDR3 protein: CASSPPGAGNTIYF; CDR3 DNA: TGTGCCAGTAGTCCTCCGGGGGCTGGAAACACCATATATTTT; D gene: -; V gene: TRBV19; clone size: -; J gene: TRBJ1-3
CDR3 protein: CASSQGWDRAGPQHF; CDR3 DNA: TGTGCCAGCAGCCAAGGTTGGGACAGGGCCGGGCCCCAGCATTTT; D gene: TRBD1; V gene: TRBV4-2; clone size: -; J gene: TRBJ1-5
CDR3 protein: CASSPPGGRAGKLFF; CDR3 DNA: TGTGCCAGCTCACCACCGGGCGGGCGAGCTGGAAAACTGTTTTTT; D gene: -; V gene: TRBV18; clone size: -; J gene: TRBJ1-4
CDR3 protein: CASSQQILETQYF; CDR3 DNA: TGCGCCAGCAGCCAACAGATTTTGGAGACCCAGTACTTC; D gene: -; V gene: TRBV5-1; clone size: -; J gene: TRBJ2-5
CDR3 protein: CASAVGSNTEAFF; CDR3 DNA: TGTGCCTCCGCGGTCGGGTCGAACACTGAAGCTTTCTTT; D gene: -; V gene: TRBV10-3; clone size: once; J gene: TRBJ1-1
CDR3 protein: CASSESAEALETQYF; CDR3 DNA: TGCGCCAGCAGTGAGTCAGCAGAGGCCCTTGAGACCCAGTACTTC; D gene: -; V gene: TRBV10-1; clone size: -; J gene: TRBJ2-5
CDR3 protein: CASSVGAGNQPQHF; CDR3 DNA: TGTGCCAGCAGTGTGGGGGCGGGCAATCAGCCCCAGCATTTT; D gene: -; V gene: TRBV6-1; clone size: -; J gene: TRBJ1-5
CDR3 protein: CASSPGASGNTIYF; CDR3 DNA: TGTGCCAGCTCACCAGGGGCCAGCGGAAACACCATATATTTT; D gene: -; V gene: TRBV18; clone size: -; J gene: TRBJ1-3
CDR3 protein: CASSSPSGKGEDTQYF; CDR3 DNA: TGTGCCAGCAGTTCGCCTAGCGGGAAAGGGGAGGATACGCAGTATTTT; D gene: TRBD2; V gene: TRBV28; clone size: -; J gene: TRBJ2-3
CDR3 protein: CASSSVFNTEAFF; CDR3 DNA: TGTGCCAGCAGCTCCGTTTTTAACACTGAAGCTTTCTTT; D gene: -; V gene: TRBV28; clone size: -; J gene: TRBJ1-1
CDR3 protein: CASSPLDQGMLATNEKLFF; CDR3 DNA: TGTGCCAGCTCACCACTCGACCAGGGGATGTTGGCAACTAATGAAAAACTGTTTTTT; D gene: -; V gene: TRBV18; clone size: -; J gene: TRBJ1-4
CDR3 protein: CASSLSVSNYEQYF; CDR3 DNA: TGCGCCAGCAGCTTATCGGTTTCGAACTACGAGCAGTACTTC; D gene: -; V gene: TRBV5-1; clone size: once; J gene: TRBJ2-7
CDR3 protein: CASSPTGTDKYGYTF; CDR3 DNA: TGTGCCAGCTCACCAACCGGGACGGATAAGTATGGCTACACCTTC; D gene: -; V gene: TRBV18; clone size: -; J gene: TRBJ1-2
CDR3 protein: CAISLDGRIGNTEAFF; CDR3 DNA: TGTGCCATCAGTTTAGATGGGCGCATAGGGAACACTGAAGCTTTCTTT; D gene: -; V gene: TRBV10-3; clone size: -; J gene: TRBJ1-1
CDR3 protein: CASTVARAEAFF; CDR3 DNA: TGTGCCAGCACCGTTGCCAGGGCAGAAGCTTTCTTT; D gene: -; V gene: TRBV28; clone size: once; J gene: TRBJ1-1
CDR3 protein: CASREQGAGNTIYF; CDR3 DNA: TGTGCCAGCAGGGAACAGGGCGCTGGAAACACCATATATTTT; D gene: -; V gene: TRBV6-6; clone size: -; J gene: TRBJ1-3
CDR3 protein: CATSKSGRYEQYF; CDR3 DNA: TGTGCCACCAGCAAGAGCGGGAGATACGAGCAGTACTTC; D gene: TRBD2; V gene: TRBV15; clone size: -; J gene: TRBJ2-7
CDR3 protein: CASSRQASGANVLTF; CDR3 DNA: TGTGCCAGCAGCCGACAGGCCTCTGGGGCCAACGTCCTGACTTTC; D gene: -; V gene: TRBV11-2; clone size: -; J gene: TRBJ2-6
CDR3 protein: CASSSGTSGGEKLFF; CDR3 DNA: TGCGCCAGCAGCTCTGGGACATCCGGGGGGGAAAAACTGTTTTTT; D gene: -; V gene: TRBV5-1; clone size: -; J gene: TRBJ1-4
CDR3 protein: CASSFFGGIQETQYF; CDR3 DNA: TGTGCCAGCAGCTTCTTTGGGGGTATCCAAGAGACCCAGTACTTC; D gene: -; V gene: TRBV7-6; clone size: -; J gene: TRBJ2-5
CDR3 protein: CASSFGLNDSPLHF; CDR3 DNA: TGTGCCAGCAGTTTCGGACTCAACGATTCACCCCTCCACTTT; D gene: -; V gene: TRBV27; clone size: -; J gene: TRBJ1-6
CDR3 protein: CASSLVRVGQPTFF; CDR3 DNA: TGTGCCAGCAGCTTAGTGAGGGTGGGCCAGCCCACGTTCTTC; D gene: -; V gene: TRBV7-2; clone size: -; J gene: TRBJ2-1
CDR3 protein: CASSLSRQGSGNTIYF; CDR3 DNA: TGTGCCAGCAGCCTATCCCGACAGGGCTCTGGAAACACCATATATTTT; D gene: TRBD1; V gene: TRBV2; clone size: once; J gene: TRBJ1-3
CDR3 protein: CASSFEGRGLHEQYF; CDR3 DNA: TGTGCCAGCAGCTTCGAGGGCAGGGGACTACACGAGCAGTACTTC; D gene: -; V gene: TRBV7-2; clone size: -; J gene: TRBJ2-7
CDR3 protein: CACQFRQSNQPQHF; CDR3 DNA: TGTGCCTGCCAGTTCAGACAGAGCAATCAGCCCCAGCATTTT; D gene: -; V gene: TRBV30; clone size: -; J gene: TRBJ1-5
CDR3 protein: CASSSLAQETQYF; CDR3 DNA: TGCGCCAGCAGCTCCCTAGCTCAAGAGACCCAGTACTTC; D gene: -; V gene: TRBV5-1; clone size: -; J gene: TRBJ2-5
CDR3 protein: CASSLGTGYNSPLHF; CDR3 DNA: TGCGCCAGCAGCTTGGGGACAGGTTATAATTCACCCCTCCACTTT; D gene: TRBD1; V gene: TRBV5-1; clone size: -; J gene: TRBJ1-6
CDR3 protein: CASSLGVLVSRIGGGYTF; CDR3 DNA: TGTGCCAGCAGCTTGGGAGTCCTTGTCTCTCGCATAGGCGGTGGCTACACCTTC; D gene: -; V gene: TRBV4-2; clone size: -; J gene: TRBJ1-2
CDR3 protein: CASSPPGAGNTIYF; CDR3 DNA: TGTGCCAGCTCACCTCCAGGGGCTGGAAACACCATATATTTT; D gene: -; V gene: TRBV18; clone size: -; J gene: TRBJ1-3
CDR3 protein: CASSLRPANEKLFF; CDR3 DNA: TGTGCCAGCAGTCTACGGCCGGCTAATGAAAAACTGTTTTTT; D gene: -; V gene: TRBV28; clone size: -; J gene: TRBJ1-4
CDR3 protein: CASSTGTATRTGELFF; CDR3 DNA: TGTGCCAGTAGCACAGGGACAGCTACTAGAACCGGGGAGCTGTTTTTT; D gene: TRBD1; V gene: TRBV19; clone size: -; J gene: TRBJ2-2
CDR3 protein: CASRISGRAGETQYF; CDR3 DNA: TGTGCCAGCAGGATTAGCGGGAGGGCCGGGGAGACGCAGTATTTT; D gene: TRBD2; V gene: TRBV6-1; clone size: -; J gene: TRBJ2-3
CDR3 protein: CASSHSGSSYEQYF; CDR3 DNA: TGTGCCAGCAGCCATAGCGGGAGTTCGTACGAGCAGTACTTC; D gene: TRBD2; V gene: TRBV5-6; clone size: once; J gene: TRBJ2-7
CDR3 protein: CASSPGNSGSDQRYF; CDR3 DNA: TGCGCCAGCAGCCCGGGAAATAGCGGGAGTGATCAAAGGTATTTT; D gene: TRBD2; V gene: TRBV5-1; clone size: -; J gene: TRBJ2-3
CDR3 protein: CASSHQETQYF; CDR3 DNA: TGTGCCAGCTCACACCAAGAGACCCAGTACTTC; D gene: -; V gene: TRBV18; clone size: -; J gene: TRBJ2-5
CDR3 protein: CASSRWGGTEAFF; CDR3 DNA: TGTGCCAGCAGTCGCTGGGGGGGGACTGAAGCTTTCTTT; D gene: -; V gene: TRBV5-4; clone size: -; J gene: TRBJ1-1
CDR3 protein: CATSRDSPVTQETQYF; CDR3 DNA: TGTGCCACCAGCAGAGATTCCCCCGTGACCCAAGAGACCCAGTACTTC; D gene: -; V gene: TRBV15; clone size: -; J gene: TRBJ2-5
CDR3 protein: CASSLEGAGDEQYF; CDR3 DNA: TGCGCCAGCAGCTTGGAGGGGGCAGGCGACGAGCAGTACTTC; D gene: TRBD1; V gene: TRBV5-1; clone size: -; J gene: TRBJ2-7